The next 7 T cell receptor beta chains were all read from a single sample in a study of cytotoxic CD8 clonotypes in ibrutinib-treated CLL. Only in-frame clones appear in the TCRdb table, and some are missing; sequencing was by immunoSEQ multiplex PCR. The table lists some 300,000 clones, 70% to 80% of them singletons. The sample was PBMCs, taken before ibrutinib treatment. These receptors all come from a human donor with chronic lymphocytic leukemia.

The rearrangement links TRBV2 to TRBJ1-1, with D uncertain. V was cut by 0 bases and J by 5 bases, with 13 bases left in between. Germline loops: CDR1 SNHLY, CDR2 FYNNEI. The CDR3 has 15 amino acids. The CDR3 DNA follows: TGTGCCAGCAGTGAAGCGTCAGGACGAGTAACTGAAGCTTTCTTT. Amino acid sequence: CASSEASGRVTEAFF.

The chain employs TRBV7-9 and TRBJ2-1, with 14 bases lining up with TRBD2. The V segment lost 2 bases and the J segment 11 bases; nucleotides outside the gene matches: 5. This CDR3 region has 15 residues. Per germline, CDR1 SEHNR and CDR2 FQNEAQ (reference sequence). Here the CDR3 reads CASSLRGLAGVKQFF. The CDR3 DNA reads TGTGCCAGCAGCTTAAGGGGACTAGCGGGAGTGAAGCAGTTCTTC.

The chain uses TRBV5-1 and TRBJ1-1, with unresolved D. Trimming took 6 bases from V and 6 from J, leaving 15 bases between them. Germline assignment: CDR1 SGHRS and CDR2 YFSETQ. This CDR3 has 13 amino acids. The CDR3 spells CASTHGAPSEAFF. Here the CDR3 DNA reads TGCGCCAGCACGCACGGCGCCCCCTCTGAAGCTTTCTTT. The variable domain in full, completed from reference TRBV5-1 and TRBJ1-1, reads KAGVTQTPRYLIKTRGQQVTLSCSPISGHRSVSWYQQTPGQGLQFLFEYFSETQRNKGNFPGRFSGRQFSNSRSEMNVSTLELGDSALYLCASTHGAPSEAFFGQGTRLTVV.

The rearrangement uses TRBV11-2 and TRBJ1-1, with a weak D call TRBD1 (6 bases). The CDR3 contains 15 residues. Trimming took 3 bases from V and 4 from J, leaving 15 bases between them. In germline, CDR1 is SGHAT, CDR2 FQNNGV. The CDR3 reads CASSLENSGATEAFF. The CDR3 DNA reads TGTGCCAGCAGCTTGGAAAATTCAGGGGCCACTGAAGCTTTCTTT.

The J gene is TRBJ1-2, the V gene TRBV28; possible D gene TRBD1, 5 bases. The V end was cut by 6 bases, the J end by 12 bases, with 23 bases between. Germline CDR1 reads MDHEN; CDR2 reads SYDVKM. This CDR3 region has 14 residues. CDR3 in amino acids: CASSPPGYQGGNTF. CDR3 bases: TGTGCCAGCAGCCCCCCGGGGTATCAGGGAGGCAACACCTTC.

This clone appeared a few times. V usage is TRBV13 and J usage is TRBJ1-2, with TRBD1 matching 8 bases. The V segment lost 4 bases and the J segment 4 bases; nucleotides outside the gene matches: 2. Germline CDR1 reads PRHDT; CDR2 reads FYEKMQ (reference sequence). This CDR3 region has 13 residues. The CDR3 region is CASSSTGVYGYTF. CDR3 sequence (DNA): TGTGCCAGCAGCTCGACAGGGGTCTATGGCTACACCTTC.

The V and J genes are TRBV18 and TRBJ2-3; D possibly corresponds to TRBD1 (6 bases). The CDR3 has 15 amino acids. The germline V gene has CDR1 KGHSH and CDR2 LQKENI. Trimming removed 2 bases from V and 2 bases from J, with 11 bases in between. CDR3 coding DNA: TGTGCCAGCTCACCAAACCGGGACAACACAGATACGCAGTATTTT. This translates into CASSPNRDNTDTQYF.